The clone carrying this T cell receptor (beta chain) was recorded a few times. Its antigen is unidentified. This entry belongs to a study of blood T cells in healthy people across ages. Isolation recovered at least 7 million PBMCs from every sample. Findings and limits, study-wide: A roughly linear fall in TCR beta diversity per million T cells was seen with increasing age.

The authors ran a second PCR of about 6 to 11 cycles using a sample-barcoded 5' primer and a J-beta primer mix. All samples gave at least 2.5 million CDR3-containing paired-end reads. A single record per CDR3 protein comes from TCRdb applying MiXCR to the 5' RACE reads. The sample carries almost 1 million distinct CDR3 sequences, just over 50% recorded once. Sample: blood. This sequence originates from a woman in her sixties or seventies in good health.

The CDR3 reads CASSFFQAGYQETQYF. CDR3 DNA sequence: TGTGCCAGCAGTTTTTTTCAGGCGGGGTACCAAGAGACCCAGTACTTC. The chain recombines TRBV12-3 or TRBV12-4 with TRBJ2-5, with a weak D call TRBD2 (6 bases). This CDR3 has 16 amino acids. Trimming pared 3 bases from V and 0 bases from J, leaving 14 bases between.